These T cell receptor beta chains were read from a single sample in a study of response to subunit inactivated influenza vaccine. TCRdb re-analysed the RT-PCR reads in MiXCR, keeping a single row per CDR3 protein. The profile shows 540,000 or so distinct CDR3 sequences, about an eighth of them singletons. This specimen was PBMCs from blood, taken 35 to 45 days after vaccination. The source is a man aged 45-60 years who received an inactivated influenza vaccine. Both conserved end residues are part of each CDR3. The D gene is left open where the match is weak. The size of a clone is reported for some rows only, either as once, few or many, or as a class for expanded clones.

TRBV7-2	TRBD1	TRBJ2-5	-	CASSLGDRELETLYF	TGTGCCAGCAGCTTAGGAGACAGGGAGTTAGAGACCCTGTACTTC
TRBV4-1	TRBD1	TRBJ2-6	few	CASSQDRGQGATGANVLTF	TGCGCCAGCAGCCAAGATAGGGGACAGGGGGCAACTGGGGCCAACGTCCTGACTTTC
TRBV4-2	-	TRBJ2-1	many	CASSQGRETATYNEQFF	TGTGCCAGCAGCCAAGGTCGCGAGACAGCTACTTACAATGAGCAGTTCTTC
TRBV20-1	-	TRBJ1-6	many	CSARDARQRNSPLHF	TGCAGTGCTAGAGATGCGCGACAGCGTAATTCACCCCTCCACTTT
TRBV7-9	TRBD2	TRBJ2-1	-	CASSSREGVYNEQFF	TGTGCCAGCAGCTCCCGGGAGGGGGTTTACAATGAGCAGTTCTTC
TRBV7-8	-	TRBJ1-5	-	CASSLERVQPQHF	TGTGCCAGCAGCTTAGAACGGGTACAGCCCCAGCATTTT
TRBV12-3/TRBV12-4	-	TRBJ1-1	-	CASSPGLKAFF	TGTGCCAGCAGCCCAGGCTTGAAAGCTTTCTTT
TRBV25-1	-	TRBJ2-2	-	CASSRAWDTGELFF	TGTGCCAGCAGTAGGGCCTGGGACACCGGGGAGCTGTTTTTT
TRBV4-2	TRBD1	TRBJ2-6	few	CASSQDRGLGANVLTF	TGTGCCAGCAGCCAAGATAGGGGGCTCGGGGCCAACGTCCTGACTTTC
TRBV10-3	-	TRBJ2-1	few	CAISNGNYNEQFF	TGTGCCATCAGTAACGGGAATTACAATGAGCAGTTCTTC
TRBV5-1	TRBD2	TRBJ2-1	-	CASSFMGGLAGSSYNEQFF	TGCGCCAGCAGCTTTATGGGGGGCCTAGCGGGGTCCTCCTACAATGAGCAGTTCTTC
TRBV7-2	TRBD1	TRBJ2-7	few	CASGMAGGSEQYF	TGTGCCAGCGGCATGGCAGGGGGCTCTGAGCAGTACTTC
TRBV15	TRBD2	TRBJ2-7	few	CATSRDLAATYEQYF	TGTGCCACCAGCAGAGACCTAGCGGCTACCTACGAGCAGTACTTC
TRBV7-6	-	TRBJ2-7	many	CASSSKTGYTYEQYF	TGTGCCAGCAGTTCGAAGACAGGCTACACCTACGAGCAGTACTTC
TRBV20-1	TRBD2	TRBJ2-2	-	CSAMLAGLNTGELFF	TGCAGTGCGATGTTAGCGGGCCTAAACACCGGGGAGCTGTTTTTT
TRBV12-3/TRBV12-4	-	TRBJ2-3	many	CASSYASTDTQYF	TGTGCCAGCAGTTACGCTAGCACAGATACGCAGTATTTT
TRBV18	-	TRBJ1-1	-	CASSPLRDTEAFF	TGTGCCAGCTCACCATTGCGGGACACTGAAGCTTTCTTT
TRBV20-1	TRBD2	TRBJ2-1	-	CSAFVSGSLRYNEQFF	TGCAGTGCTTTCGTTAGCGGGAGCTTGCGGTACAATGAGCAGTTCTTC
TRBV5-1	-	TRBJ2-3	many	CASSLARKLADTQYF	TGCGCCAGCAGCTTGGCTAGAAAACTGGCAGATACGCAGTATTTT
TRBV20-1	-	TRBJ2-2	-	CSARRHLTGELFF	TGCAGTGCTAGGCGACACCTGACCGGGGAGCTGTTTTTT
TRBV6-5	TRBD1	TRBJ1-2	few	CASSYSGQGGLYGYTF	TGTGCCAGCAGTTACTCAGGACAGGGAGGGCTCTATGGCTACACCTTC
TRBV14	-	TRBJ2-4	-	CASSQDTATAKNIQYF	TGTGCCAGCAGCCAAGATACAGCCACCGCCAAAAACATTCAGTACTTC
TRBV29-1	-	TRBJ2-7	few	CSVLGGAYEQYF	TGCAGCGTTCTCGGAGGGGCTTACGAGCAGTACTTC
TRBV24-1	-	TRBJ2-5	-	CATSDGGVGTQYF	TGTGCCACCAGTGACGGAGGGGTTGGGACCCAGTACTTC
TRBV20-1	TRBD1	TRBJ2-7	few	CSAREPGTDYEQYF	TGCAGTGCTAGGGAGCCCGGGACAGACTACGAGCAGTACTTC
TRBV11-2	TRBD1	TRBJ1-2	few	CASSASQGNYGYTF	TGTGCCAGCAGCGCCTCACAGGGGAACTATGGCTACACCTTC
TRBV12-3/TRBV12-4	-	TRBJ1-2	few	CASSPTDNYGYTF	TGTGCCAGCAGTCCTACAGATAACTATGGCTACACCTTC
TRBV6-1	TRBD2	TRBJ2-7	many	CASRSGGSSYEQYF	TGTGCCAGCAGATCCGGGGGGAGCTCCTACGAGCAGTACTTC
TRBV6-1	TRBD1	TRBJ2-5	-	CASRRPGGETQYF	TGTGCCAGCCGACGCCCAGGGGGAGAGACCCAGTACTTC
TRBV6-1	TRBD1	TRBJ2-7	few	CASSPGQLTYEQYF	TGTGCCAGCAGTCCGGGACAGCTTACCTACGAGCAGTACTTC
TRBV20-1	-	TRBJ2-7	-	CSALEGTYEQYF	TGCAGTGCTCTGGAGGGTACCTACGAGCAGTACTTC
TRBV6-5	-	TRBJ2-2	-	CAGSYSINRNTGELFF	TGTGCCGGCAGTTACTCGATCAACAGAAACACCGGGGAGCTGTTTTTT
TRBV7-2	-	TRBJ1-1	many	CASSQDTEAFF	TGTGCCAGCAGCCAAGACACTGAAGCTTTCTTT
TRBV29-1	-	TRBJ2-5	-	CSVVSLGQETQYF	TGCAGCGTTGTAAGTCTCGGGCAAGAGACCCAGTACTTC
TRBV9	-	TRBJ2-2	few	CASSRDSHTGELFF	TGTGCCAGCAGTAGGGACTCCCACACCGGGGAGCTGTTTTTT
TRBV20-1	TRBD1	TRBJ1-1	-	CSARRGRNEAFF	TGCAGTGCCAGGAGGGGGCGAAACGAAGCTTTCTTT
TRBV3-1	TRBD1	TRBJ2-1	few	CASSQRGTVLYNEQFF	TGTGCCAGCAGCCAAAGGGGGACAGTTCTGTACAATGAGCAGTTCTTC
TRBV20-1	TRBD2	TRBJ2-3	few	CSAAVAGERGTDTQYF	TGCAGTGCTGCGGTAGCGGGAGAACGAGGCACAGATACGCAGTATTTT
TRBV12-3/TRBV12-4	-	TRBJ2-5	many	CASSLRLRETQYF	TGTGCCAGCAGTTTGCGCCTAAGGGAGACCCAGTACTTC
TRBV24-1	-	TRBJ2-5	few	CATSDLAAGFETQYF	TGTGCCACCAGTGATTTGGCTGCAGGTTTTGAGACCCAGTACTTC
TRBV5-4	-	TRBJ2-7	few	CASRPDGTSPYEQYF	TGTGCCAGCAGGCCCGACGGGACTTCACCCTACGAGCAGTACTTC
TRBV5-1	-	TRBJ2-7	few	CASSSGQPYEQYF	TGCGCCAGCAGCTCCGGACAGCCCTACGAGCAGTACTTC
TRBV7-9	TRBD1	TRBJ2-7	-	CASSFPTGIRTYEQYF	TGTGCCAGCAGCTTCCCGACAGGGATAAGGACCTACGAGCAGTACTTC
TRBV6-2/TRBV6-3	TRBD2	TRBJ2-3	few	CASSRDRPGLAGGPGTDTQYF	TGTGCCAGCAGCCGTGACCGCCCCGGACTAGCGGGAGGGCCAGGCACAGATACGCAGTATTTT
TRBV7-9	TRBD1	TRBJ2-2	-	CASSSTGATTGELFF	TGTGCCAGCAGCTCGACAGGGGCTACCACCGGGGAGCTGTTTTTT
TRBV4-3	-	TRBJ2-1	many	CASSQAIKDSSEQFF	TGCGCCAGCAGCCAAGCAATCAAAGACAGCAGTGAGCAGTTCTTC
TRBV18	TRBD1	TRBJ1-1	few	CASSQGAETEAFF	TGTGCCAGCTCACAGGGGGCCGAGACTGAAGCTTTCTTT
TRBV9	TRBD2	TRBJ2-1	-	CASSVGKTSGSNEQFF	TGTGCCAGCAGCGTAGGTAAGACTAGCGGCAGCAATGAGCAGTTCTTC
TRBV20-1	TRBD2	TRBJ2-7	-	CSARVLGLAGGEQYF	TGCAGTGCTAGAGTTTTAGGACTAGCGGGAGGCGAGCAGTACTTC
TRBV3-1	-	TRBJ2-7	-	CASSQIKTSEQYF	TGTGCCAGCAGCCAAATCAAGACAAGCGAGCAGTACTTC
TRBV5-1	-	TRBJ2-1	-	CASSLHGDYNEQFF	TGCGCCAGCAGCTTGCACGGGGATTACAATGAGCAGTTCTTC
TRBV5-1	-	TRBJ2-1	-	CASFGFSNEQFF	TGCGCCAGCTTCGGCTTCTCCAATGAGCAGTTCTTC
TRBV5-5	-	TRBJ2-5	-	CASSLQGTETQYF	TGTGCCAGCAGCTTACAGGGAACAGAGACCCAGTACTTC
TRBV7-2	-	TRBJ2-7	many	CASSYTGAGEQYF	TGTGCCAGCAGTTATACCGGGGCAGGCGAGCAGTACTTC
TRBV4-2	TRBD1	TRBJ1-1	few	CASSQEGQGAYTEAFF	TGTGCCAGCAGCCAAGAGGGACAGGGGGCCTACACTGAAGCTTTCTTT